This T cell receptor beta chain was retrieved from a study of Ad26.COV2.S vaccination and SARS-CoV-2 variants. Study as a whole: Ad26.COV2.S arm of COV1001 included the donor.

Sequencing used immunoSEQ multiplex PCR; TCRdb keeps in-frame clones, though not all of them. This sample has roughly 380,000 clones, with around 87% found just once. The sample's treatment: some 20 received Ad26.COV2.S at low or high dose, single or two shots; several received placebo; per-sample allocation not given. It was on day 63 after the first vaccine or placebo injection that samples were taken. The donor was a Boston adult aged 18-55 years. This CDR3 has 14 amino acids. The germline gives CDR1 SGHNT, CDR2 YYREEE (reference sequence). V was trimmed by 4 bases and J by 1 base, leaving 11 bases between them.

Sequences were derived from peripheral blood, sampled in a trial of Ad26.COV2.S vaccine versus placebo. This receptor was obtained from a person aged 18-60 years who received the Ad26.COV2.S COVID-19 vaccine or a placebo. V is TRBV5-4 and J is TRBJ1-1, with a tentative D call TRBD1 (6 bases). The CDR3, as DNA: TGTGCCAGCAGCGGCGGACAGACGAACACTGAAGCTTTCTTT. Residues: CASSGGQTNTEAFF.